The present T cell receptor beta chain was sequenced within a study of neurological immune-mediated disorders. The study's findings and limits: Patients with HTLV-1-associated myelopathy showed the most TCR clonal expansion. Those with multiple sclerosis showed the least, falling below healthy controls.

Trimming cost V 3 bases and J 3 bases, with 3 bases left between them. CDR1 SGDLS and CDR2 YYNGEE come from the germline V gene. The CDR3 covers 11 residues. TCRdb reanalysed the 5' RACE reads using MiXCR and keeps one entry per CDR3 protein. The repertoire holds 31,000 or so distinct CDR3 sequences, with 4% to 5.5% as singletons. This clonotype was counted a few times. Antigen unknown. Healthy control participants comprised blood bank volunteers in Maryland, USA. Source material was 2 million unsorted PBMCs, stored at -80 °C in RNAlater. The rearrangement uses TRBV9 and TRBJ2-5; D not certain. Sequencing was performed on PBMCs. The origin of this receptor is a man aged 18-30 years in good health. CDR3 bases: TGTGCCAGCAGCGGAGAAGAGACCCAGTACTTC. The encoded protein is CASSGEETQYF.